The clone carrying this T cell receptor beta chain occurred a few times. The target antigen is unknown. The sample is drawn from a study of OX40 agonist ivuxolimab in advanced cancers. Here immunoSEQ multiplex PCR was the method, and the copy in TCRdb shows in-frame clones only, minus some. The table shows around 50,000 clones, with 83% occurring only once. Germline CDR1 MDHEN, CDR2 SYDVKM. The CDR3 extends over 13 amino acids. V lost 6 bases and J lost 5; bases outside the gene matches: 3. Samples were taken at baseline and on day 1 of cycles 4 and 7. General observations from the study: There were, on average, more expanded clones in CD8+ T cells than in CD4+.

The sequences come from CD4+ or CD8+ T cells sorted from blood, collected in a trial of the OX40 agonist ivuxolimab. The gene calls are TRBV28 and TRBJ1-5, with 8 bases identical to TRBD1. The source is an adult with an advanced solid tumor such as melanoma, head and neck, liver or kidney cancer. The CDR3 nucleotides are TGTGCCAGCAGAGAGACAGGGGATCAGCCCCAGCATTTT. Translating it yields CASRETGDQPQHF.